This T cell receptor beta chain was obtained from a study of shared clonotypes between healthy human individuals (dated by TCRdb to about 2020). For context, the study as a whole: The cohort included a few men and two women between 18 and 49 years of age. To increase sequencing depth and limit assay-specific biases, TCR repertoire library preparation and sequencing were carried out by different laboratories using diverse techniques. To estimate repertoire size and how much clonotype sharing occurs between individuals, the study deeply sequenced the blood TCR repertoires of several healthy adults. For each donor, three plates each were used for CD4 naive and CD4 memory, two plates were used for CD8 naive, and one plate was used for CD8 memory. Each donor's leukapheresis produced roughly between about 0.9 and 9.5 billion PBMCs. Here is what the overall study found, with its caveats: Compared with non-shared clonotypes, the clonotypes found in all four sorted-subset donors had higher generation probabilities. Larger estimated clonotype richness was generally found for naive subsets than for memory subsets. Around 5.4% of naive CD4, more than 3% of naive CD8, roughly 2.4% of memory CD4, and around 0.42% of memory CD8 clonotypes were shared across a few donors. Rarefaction of sorted-subset datasets indicated incomplete sequencing despite the large sequencing depth. Because the study included a small number of donors, the genetic and exposure-history diversity represented was limited. Sampling was restricted to blood, and TCR repertoires in tissue are likely to differ from TCR repertoires in blood. Pairwise subsampling indicated that sequencing depth was expected to affect the degree of clonotype sharing among donors.

Donors were healthy HIV-negative adults with no recently reported acute infections or vaccinations. Only Caucasian adults living in Nashville, Tennessee, USA were represented among the donors. CD4+ T cells were enriched through magnetic negative selection, after which naive cells were positively selected on CD45RA and the remaining negative fraction served as the memory subset. Blood was collected by leukapheresis, and PBMCs were isolated by Ficoll-Histopaque density gradient centrifugation and then cryopreserved in liquid nitrogen vapor phase. Purity and quantity of every magnetically sorted T cell population were checked by analytical flow cytometry. Each sorted fraction had its genomic DNA isolated and then quantified by UV absorbance on a Nanodrop 2000c. Using the deep immunoSEQ assay, TCR CDR3 regions were amplified from genomic DNA by multiplex PCR. Extracted genomic DNA from each cell subset was distributed evenly across all wells of several immunoSEQ 96-well plates, and each plate was treated as a replicate. Each replicate PCR for sorted subsets received about 210 ng genomic DNA, equal to about 29,000 T cell genomes. The purified libraries were quantified using a Qubit 3.0 fluorometer, sized with a Bioanalyzer 2100, and then quantified again using the KAPA Library Quantification kit. A separate single-read 150-cycle Illumina NextSeq 550 flow cell was used to sequence each immunoSEQ 96-well plate. As for the original processing: Because the immunoSEQ output held only junctional sequences and lacked quality scores, the filtering could not match the filtering applied to full-length reads. To assign V/J genes and CDR3, sequences were annotated against IMGT germline references using PyIR, a Python wrapper for IgBLAST v1.9. Reads with weak V/J assignments (E-value above 1e-6), missing CDR3, stop codons, out-of-frame junctions, or ambiguous translated residues were removed. A V3J clonotype was defined by an identical inferred V gene, J gene, and CDR3 amino acid sequence. The percentage overlap between two repertoires was calculated by dividing the number of shared unique clonotypes by the size of the smaller repertoire. Richness of each repertoire was evaluated using RTK rarefaction, the Chao1 estimator, and Recon v2.1 estimates of unobserved clonotypes. OLGA was used to compute generation probabilities for all TCRbeta clonotypes that the gDNA method yielded from a few donors. TCRdb holds this immuneACCESS table with in-frame rearrangements only. Some clones are missing; in checked studies, unresolved V genes explain under half, and the rest has no known cause. D and trimming come from the DNA, and the V and J calls and clone size come from that table. This sample has 550,000 to 850,000 clones in its table, and around 72% of those were observed once. 1.5% to 2% of the sample rests with the top ten.

CDR1 is given as MNHEY and CDR2 as SMNVEV, both from the germline V gene (reference sequence). The CDR3 runs 14 residues from the cysteine to the phenylalanine. Solely the CDR3 DNA is kept, with 42 bases framed from the first base. Trimming takes 8 bases off V and 8 bases off J; junction bases not matched to a gene: 8. As concerns this clone: The antigen this receptor binds is unknown. No much larger clone exists at a distance of one base, and base qualities are not known.

This receptor was identified in a young woman in good health. Material: memory CD4+ T cells sorted from blood. Reading the label with the study, this specimen's cell subset or site is: CD45RA-negative fraction. The chain is encoded by TRBV27 joined to TRBJ1-4; TRBD1 matches 10 bases in the middle. The CDR3 has the sequence CASGGTGEGEKLFF. The nucleotides read TGTGCCAGCGGGGGGACAGGGGAAGGAGAAAAACTGTTTTTT.